The T cell receptor (beta chain) described here comes from a study of T cell responses to AZD1222 COVID-19 vaccine. Produced via immunoSEQ multiplex PCR; TCRdb's table is partial and in-frame only. The repertoire holds roughly 53,000 clones, around 85% seen once, with roughly 19% in the top ten. This clone was counted only a few times. No antigen is known for it. Whole-study findings and limits: White British donors predominated, females outnumbered males, and clonal diversity was possibly underestimated. Seropositivity was recorded at baseline in only a handful of AZD1222 recipients. In the spike-specific TCR repertoire, nearly half reportedly target unmutated variant regions.

CDR3 size: 16 residues. Germline V CDR1 and CDR2: SNHLY, FYNNEI. Germline trimming cut 0 bases from V and 12 bases from J; bases unmatched to any gene: 12. Sequenced here: peripheral blood, sampled on day 0 of MenACWY control vaccination. The chain carries TRBV2 and TRBJ2-7; 12 nucleotides align to TRBD2. The clonotype was recovered from an adult in good health. In nucleotides, the CDR3 is TGTGCCAGCAGTGAAGCAGGCGGGGGACTAGCGGGTTTGTTGTACTTC. Its translation is CASSEAGGGLAGLLYF.